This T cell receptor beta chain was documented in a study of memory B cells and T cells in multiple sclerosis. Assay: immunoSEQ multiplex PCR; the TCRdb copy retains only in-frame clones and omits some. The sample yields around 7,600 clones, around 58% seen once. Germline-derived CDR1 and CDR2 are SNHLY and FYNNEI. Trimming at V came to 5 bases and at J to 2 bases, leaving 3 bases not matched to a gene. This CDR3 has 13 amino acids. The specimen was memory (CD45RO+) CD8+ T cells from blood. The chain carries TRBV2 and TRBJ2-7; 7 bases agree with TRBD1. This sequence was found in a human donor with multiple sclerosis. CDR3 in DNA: TGTGCCAGCAGTAGGACAGGCCCCTACGAGCAGTACTTC. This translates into CASSRTGPYEQYF. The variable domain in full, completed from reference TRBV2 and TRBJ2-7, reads EPEVTQTPSHQVTQMGQEVILRCVPISNHLYFYWYRQILGQKVEFLVSFYNNEISEKSEIFDDQFSVERPDGSNFTLKIRSTKLEDSAMYFCASSRTGPYEQYFGPGTRLTVT.